This entry is about one T cell receptor beta chain. Its cognate antigen is unknown. The data were taken from a study of cytomegalovirus exposure and HLA in healthy donors. Study results and caveats: Sequencing depth roughly uniform across donors was assumed in presence/absence analyses. Trimming of TCR beta V- and J-genes showed a link, identified in a later analysis, to a missense DCLRE1C variant.

PCR amplification relied on 60 Vbeta primers (plus 13 Jbeta primers). Clones were read by immunoSEQ multiplex PCR, and TCRdb kept only the in-frame ones, dropping some. The repertoire has 150,000 to 250,000 clones, under 90% of them found once; the top ten carry roughly 0.095%. The TCR sequence derives from a boy under 10 years old in good health and CMV-seronegative. What was sequenced was PBMCs.

CDR3 in amino acids: CASSQSHGQTMNTEAFF. CDR3 bases: TGTGCCAGCAGCCAATCCCATGGGCAGACCATGAACACTGAAGCTTTCTTT. V and J are TRBV4-2 and TRBJ1-1; D unresolved. This CDR3 contains 17 residues. The V gene lost 2 bases and the J gene lost 0 bases, with 16 bases spanning the gap. Germline V gene sequence: CDR1 LGHNA, CDR2 YNFKEQ.